A single sample gave rise to the 15 T cell receptor beta chains below, sequenced in a study of blood T cell repertoires in COVID-19. Only in-frame clones appear in the TCRdb table, and some are missing; sequencing was by immunoSEQ multiplex PCR. The data contain 300,000 or so clones, about nine tenths of them singletons. The sample consisted of peripheral blood. The source of these receptors is a woman in her 30s with COVID-19, enrolled during active disease.

The V call is TRBV6-1, the J call TRBJ2-1; 7 bases agree with TRBD2. The J segment lost 4 bases and the V segment lost 3 bases, leaving 6 bases of the junction unmatched. The CDR3 spans 15 residues. CDR1 is MNHNS, CDR2 SASEGT, per germline. In nucleotides, the CDR3 is TGTGCCAGCAGTGATGGGACTAACCCATACAATGAGCAGTTCTTC. Its translation is CASSDGTNPYNEQFF.

A single count supports this clone. V usage is TRBV5-6 and J usage is TRBJ2-6; TRBD1 matches at 8 bases. V was clipped by 0 bases and J by 0 bases; unmatched bases: 5. The germline V gene has CDR1 SGHDT and CDR2 YYEEEE. The CDR3 has 18 amino acids. The CDR3 DNA reads as TGTGCCAGCAGCTTGGGACAGGGGCTAAGCTCTGGGGCCAACGTCCTGACTTTC. Translation gives CASSLGQGLSSGANVLTF. The full variable domain, with the rest looked up from reference TRBV5-6 and TRBJ2-6, is DAGVTQSPTHLIKTRGQQVTLRCSPKSGHDTVSWYQQALGQGPQFIFQYYEEEERQRGNFPDRFSGHQFPNYSSELNVNALLLGDSALYLCASSLGQGLSSGANVLTFGAGSRLTVL.

This clone was seen more than once but under ten times. The chain is built from TRBV6-5 and TRBJ1-1; a weak D match, TRBD1 (6 bases). Germline CDR1 and CDR2: MNHEY and SVGAGI. The ends were cut back, 8 bases at V and 1 base at J, with 17 bases in the middle. The CDR3 extends over 15 amino acids. The CDR3 sequence: CASGSPGGRNTEAFF. The CDR3 nucleotides are TGTGCCAGCGGTTCCCCCGGGGGGCGGAACACTGAAGCTTTCTTT.

This clone was picked up one time. This chain connects TRBV5-4 to TRBJ2-2; 14 bases line up with TRBD2. The CDR3 spans 17 residues. Germline loops: CDR1 SGHNT, CDR2 YYREEE (reference sequence). V was pared by 4 bases and J by 7 bases, with 9 bases of the junction left unmatched. The CDR3 protein is CASSATSGRAGNGELFF. CDR3 sequence (DNA): TGTGCCAGCAGCGCGACTAGCGGGAGGGCCGGAAACGGGGAGCTGTTTTTT.

The chain links TRBV30 to TRBJ2-2; TRBD2 matches 8 bases. Germline V lookup: CDR1 GTSNPN, CDR2 SVGIG (reference sequence). After removal of 3 bases from V and 1 base from J, the junction contained 1 base not matched to a gene. This CDR3 has 14 amino acids. As DNA, the CDR3 is TGTGCCTGGAGAACTAGCGGGAACACCGGGGAGCTGTTTTTT. This codes for CAWRTSGNTGELFF. Supplemented by reference TRBV30 and TRBJ2-2, the full variable domain reads SQTIHQWPATLVQPVGSPLSLECTVEGTSNPNLYWYRQAAGRGLQLLFYSVGIGQISSEVPQNLSASRPQDRQFILSSKKLLLSDSGFYLCAWRTSGNTGELFFGEGSRLTVL.

CDR3 region: CASARDRGYEQYF. For the CDR3, the DNA is TGCGCCAGCGCCCGGGACAGGGGCTACGAGCAGTACTTC. The chain has TRBV10-2 and TRBJ2-7; TRBD1 agrees at 10 bases. Germline CDR1 is WSHSY and CDR2 is SAAADI. The trim removed 8 bases at V and 3 bases at J, leaving 4 bases unmatched. The CDR3 is 13 amino acids.

The V and J genes are TRBV28 and TRBJ1-2; D gene unclear. This CDR3 comprises 11 residues. The germline CDR1 and CDR2 sequences are MDHEN and SYDVKM. Trimming shortened V by 11 bases and J by 2 bases, and 9 bases separated the two germline ends. CDR3 sequence reads: CAGYSNYGYTF. Here the CDR3 DNA reads TGTGCCGGGTATAGCAACTATGGCTACACCTTC.

The V and J genes are TRBV10-3 and TRBJ1-2; TRBD1 matches 9 bases. V shed 4 bases and J 5 bases; nucleotides not matched to a gene: 5. Germline CDR1 reads ENHRY; CDR2 reads SYGVKD. The CDR3 sequence is 14 residues long. CDR3 in DNA: TGTGCCATCAGTGGGACAGGGGAGGGGTATGGCTACACCTTC. Its protein product is CAISGTGEGYGYTF.

In this sample, this clone turned up once. This sequence joins TRBV5-6 and TRBJ1-2, with 9 bases identical to TRBD1. After removal of 4 bases from V and 4 bases from J, the junction contained 5 bases not matched to a gene. CDR1 is SGHDT, CDR2 YYEEEE, per germline. This CDR3 contains 14 residues. The CDR3 spells CASSLGTGSYGYTF. CDR3 DNA sequence: TGTGCCAGCAGCCTAGGGACAGGGAGCTATGGCTACACCTTC.

This clone was counted a few times. The rearrangement joins TRBV28 to TRBJ2-7, with 9 bases lining up with TRBD2. V shed 6 bases, J shed 7 bases, and the junction held 13 bases outside the gene matches. The CDR3 is 15 residues long. CDR1 and CDR2 (germline): MDHEN, SYDVKM. In nucleotides, the CDR3 is TGTGCCAGCAGCTCGGAGGCGGGAGGGCCGAAGGAGCAGTACTTC. Its translation: CASSSEAGGPKEQYF.

In DNA, the CDR3 is TGTGCCTGGAGTCCGGGACAGGGGAACCACGAGCAGTACTTC. It codes for CAWSPGQGNHEQYF. V gene TRBV30 combines with J gene TRBJ2-7; 10 bases align to TRBD1. The CDR3 covers 14 residues. With 2 bases clipped from V and 5 bases from J, the junction kept 6 bases outside the gene matches. Looked up from germline, CDR1 is GTSNPN and CDR2 is SVGIG (reference sequence).

V usage is TRBV27 and J usage is TRBJ1-1, with D possibly being TRBD1 (5 bases). The length of the CDR3 is 16 residues. Germline V gene lookup returns CDR1 MNHEY and CDR2 SMNVEV (reference sequence). V dropped 2 bases and J dropped 0 bases, with 13 bases sitting between them. CDR3 residues: CASSLSSRGLNTEAFF. The CDR3 nucleotides are TGTGCCAGCAGTTTAAGTTCTCGGGGGTTGAACACTGAAGCTTTCTTT.

The chain links TRBV3-1 (or the pseudogene TRBV3-2) to TRBJ2-3; 13 nucleotides line up with TRBD2. This CDR3 region has 19 residues. V lost 0 bases and J lost 1; bases outside the gene matches: 7. Germline values: CDR1 LGHDT, CDR2 YNNKEL (reference sequence). Written as DNA, the CDR3 is TGTGCCAGCAGCCAAGAACTAGCGGGAGGGCGCCTTGGCACAGATACGCAGTATTTT. This codes for CASSQELAGGRLGTDTQYF.

The rearrangement uses TRBV7-2 and TRBJ2-7, with TRBD2 as a possible D gene (6 bases). V lost 2 bases to trimming and J lost 3 bases, with 8 bases between them. The CDR3 runs 13 residues. The germline CDR1 and CDR2 sequences are SGHTA and FQGNSA. The CDR3 loop reads CASSLISGYEQYF. The CDR3 DNA reads TGTGCCAGCAGCTTAATTAGCGGCTACGAGCAGTACTTC.

The V call is TRBV3-1 (or the pseudogene TRBV3-2), the J call TRBJ2-7; TRBD2 matches at 7 bases. The CDR3 sequence is 16 residues long. The V and J ends lost 4 bases and 2 bases, in that order; junction bases with no gene match: 11. CDR1 LGHDT and CDR2 YNNKEL come from the germline V gene (reference sequence). The CDR3 is CASSLAGRETPYEQYF. CDR3 nucleotides: TGTGCCAGCAGCCTCGCTGGGCGGGAGACTCCCTACGAGCAGTACTTC.